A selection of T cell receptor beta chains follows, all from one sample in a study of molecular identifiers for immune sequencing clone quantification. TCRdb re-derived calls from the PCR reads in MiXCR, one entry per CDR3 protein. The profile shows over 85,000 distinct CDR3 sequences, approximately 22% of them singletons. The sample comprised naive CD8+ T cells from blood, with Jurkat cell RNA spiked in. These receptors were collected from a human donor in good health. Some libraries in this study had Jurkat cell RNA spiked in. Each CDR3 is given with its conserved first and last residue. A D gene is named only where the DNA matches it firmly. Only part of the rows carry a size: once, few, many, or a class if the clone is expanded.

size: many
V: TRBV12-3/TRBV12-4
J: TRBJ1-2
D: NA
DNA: TGTGCCAGCACCGAAGGAGGGGGGACTGGCTACACCTTC
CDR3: CASTEGGGTGYTF

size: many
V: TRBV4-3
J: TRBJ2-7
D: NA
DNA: TGCGCCAGCAGCCAAGGAGTCGGAGGGCTCGAGCAGTACTTC
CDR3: CASSQGVGGLEQYF

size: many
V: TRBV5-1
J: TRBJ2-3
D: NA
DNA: TGTGCCAGCAGTTTAGCGGATACGCAGTATTTT
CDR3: CASSLADTQYF

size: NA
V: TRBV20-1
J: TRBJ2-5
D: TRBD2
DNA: TGCAGTGCGCCTAGCGGGAACTCCGGGACTACGGAGACCCAGTACTTC
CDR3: CSAPSGNSGTTETQYF

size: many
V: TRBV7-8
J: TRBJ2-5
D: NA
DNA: TGTGCCAGCAGCTTGATGTCGGTTCAGACAGACGACCAAGAGACCCAGTACTTC
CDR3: CASSLMSVQTDDQETQYF

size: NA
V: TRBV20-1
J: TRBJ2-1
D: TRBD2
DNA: TGCAGTGCTAGGTTTCCTAGCGGGAGCCGAAGCTCCTACAATGAGCAGTTCTTC
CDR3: CSARFPSGSRSSYNEQFF

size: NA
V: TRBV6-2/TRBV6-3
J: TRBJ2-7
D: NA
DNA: TGTGCCAGCAGTTATATCTACGAGCAGTACTTC
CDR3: CASSYIYEQYF

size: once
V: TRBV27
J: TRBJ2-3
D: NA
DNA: TGTGCCAGCAGTTTATTAGGGAAGTCGGATACGCAGTATTTT
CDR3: CASSLLGKSDTQYF

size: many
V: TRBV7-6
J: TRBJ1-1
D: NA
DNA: TGTGCCAGCAGCCCTGGCCCGAACACTGAAGCTTTCTTT
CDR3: CASSPGPNTEAFF

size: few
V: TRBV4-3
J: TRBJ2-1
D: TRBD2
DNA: TGCGCCAGCAGCCAAGATCGGTCCGGGGGGGGCAATGAGCAGTTCTTC
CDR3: CASSQDRSGGGNEQFF

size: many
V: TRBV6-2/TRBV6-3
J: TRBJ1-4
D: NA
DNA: TGTGCCAGCAGTTACGATGAAAAACTGTTTTTT
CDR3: CASSYDEKLFF

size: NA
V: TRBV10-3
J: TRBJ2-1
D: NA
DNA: TGTGCCATCAGCTACGCCAGCTCCTACAATGAGCAGTTCTTC
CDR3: CAISYASSYNEQFF

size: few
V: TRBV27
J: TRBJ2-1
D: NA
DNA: TGTGCCAGCAGTTTCGCCGGGAATGAGCAGTTCTTC
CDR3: CASSFAGNEQFF

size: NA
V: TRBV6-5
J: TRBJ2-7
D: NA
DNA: TGTGCCAGCAGTTCGCTAATTAACCCCTACGAGCAGTACTTC
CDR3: CASSSLINPYEQYF

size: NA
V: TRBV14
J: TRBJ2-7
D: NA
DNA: TGTGCCAGCAGCCCACCCTATGACTACGAGCAGTACTTC
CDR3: CASSPPYDYEQYF

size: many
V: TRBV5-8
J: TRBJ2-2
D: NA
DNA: TGTGCCAGCGGGCTCTTCAATACTGCCGGGGAGCTGTTTTTT
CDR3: CASGLFNTAGELFF

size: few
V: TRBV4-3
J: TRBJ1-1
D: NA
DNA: TGCGCCAGCAGCCAAAACAGGGTAGGGAACACTGAAGCTTTCTTT
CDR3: CASSQNRVGNTEAFF

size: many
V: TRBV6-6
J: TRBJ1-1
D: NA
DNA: TGTGCCAGCACCCTGGGGGTAGTCGAAGCTTTCTTT
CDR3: CASTLGVVEAFF

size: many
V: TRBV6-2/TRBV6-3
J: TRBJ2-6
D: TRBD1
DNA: TGTGCCAGCAGTTGGACAGGGATGGTTGGGGCCAACGTCCTGACTTTC
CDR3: CASSWTGMVGANVLTF

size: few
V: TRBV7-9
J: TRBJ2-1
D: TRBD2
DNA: TGTGCCAGCAGCTTAAGTATTTCGAGCGGGAGGGGGCAGTTCTTC
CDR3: CASSLSISSGRGQFF

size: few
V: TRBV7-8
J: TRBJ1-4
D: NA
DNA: TGTGCCAGCAGCTTATACGGCGCAACTAATGAAAAACTGTTTTTT
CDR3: CASSLYGATNEKLFF

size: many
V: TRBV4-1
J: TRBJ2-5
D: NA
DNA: TGCGCCAGCAGCCAAGATCCAGGCCAAGAGACCCAGTACTTC
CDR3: CASSQDPGQETQYF

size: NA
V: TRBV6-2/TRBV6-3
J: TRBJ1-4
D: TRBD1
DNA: TGTGCCAGCAGCCCAAGACAGGGGAAAACAACTAATGAAAAACTGTTTTTT
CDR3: CASSPRQGKTTNEKLFF

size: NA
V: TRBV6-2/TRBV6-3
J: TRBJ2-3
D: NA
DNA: TGTGCCAGCAGTTACTCCATAGCGGCCAGGGATACGCAGTATTTT
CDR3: CASSYSIAARDTQYF

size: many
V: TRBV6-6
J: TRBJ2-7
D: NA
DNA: TGTGCCAGCAGAGCCGGAGAGGATTACGAGCAGTACTTC
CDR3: CASRAGEDYEQYF

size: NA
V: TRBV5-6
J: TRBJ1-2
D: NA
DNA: TGCGCCAGCAGCTTCACCCAGACAGGTGGCGTATGCGGCTACACCTTC
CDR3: CASSFTQTGGVCGYTF

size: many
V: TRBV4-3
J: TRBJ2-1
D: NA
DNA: TGCGCCAGCAGCCAAGATACTCCGGTGCCTTACAATGAGCAGTTCTTC
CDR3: CASSQDTPVPYNEQFF

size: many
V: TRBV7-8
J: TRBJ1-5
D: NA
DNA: TGTGCCAGCAGCAAATACCGGACCCCGGGGCAGCCCCAGCATTTT
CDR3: CASSKYRTPGQPQHF

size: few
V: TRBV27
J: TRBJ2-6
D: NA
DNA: TGTGCCAGCGCCCCTGTTACGCCATCTGGGGCCAACGTCCTGACTTTC
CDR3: CASAPVTPSGANVLTF

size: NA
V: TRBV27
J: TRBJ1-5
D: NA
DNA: TGTGCCAGCAGTTTTCTGGGTTACAATCAGCCCCAGCATTTT
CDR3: CASSFLGYNQPQHF

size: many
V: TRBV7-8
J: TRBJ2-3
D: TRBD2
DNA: TGTGCCAGCAGCTTACGTGTAGCGGGGCTCACAGATACGCAGTATTTT
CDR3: CASSLRVAGLTDTQYF